This T cell receptor (beta chain) was profiled in a study of CD8+ T cells in alopecia areata. Study context: Treatment with tofacitinib (6 to 18 months) was followed by 6 months off drug.

Germline V gene data show CDR1 as SGHVS and CDR2 as FNYEAQ. The CDR3 has 14 residues. V was trimmed by 5 bases and J by 1 base, leaving 11 bases between them. Study-level points and caveats: Normal skin's resident alphabeta T cells are sequenced alongside lesional scalp T cells.

This clone was seen a handful of times. Its cognate antigen is unknown. RNA was extracted and reverse transcribed into cDNA as the sequencing template. Libraries were prepared by immunoSEQ multiplex PCR; TCRdb keeps only in-frame clonotypes and omits some of them. The sample carries some 180,000 clones, 63% recorded once. The input for sequencing was CD4+ T cells sorted from blood, taken at week 0. This chain joins TRBV7-6 and TRBJ2-5; a weak D match, TRBD1 (6 bases). The receptor comes from a human donor with alopecia areata. CDR3 region: CASSRTGPQETQYF. The CDR3 DNA follows: TGTGCCAGCAGCCGAACAGGGCCCCAAGAGACCCAGTACTTC.